A single sample is the source of the 32 T cell receptor beta chains below, sequenced in a study of cytomegalovirus exposure and HLA in healthy donors. PCR primers comprised 60 Vbeta and 13 Jbeta primers. Some clones are missing from TCRdb's copy, which holds only in-frame ones; the method was immunoSEQ multiplex PCR. The sample has approximately 130,000 clones; approximately 81% are singletons. The sequencing input was PBMCs. The receptors come from a woman aged 40 to 50 in good health and CMV-seronegative.

The J gene is TRBJ2-5, the V gene TRBV7-2; 9 bases agree with TRBD2. Germline V CDR1 and CDR2: SGHTA, FQGNSA. The CDR3 has 15 amino acids. V trimming: 2 bases; J trimming: 2 bases; junction bases outside the gene matches: 3. The CDR3: CASSLLAGDQETQYF. The CDR3 coding sequence is TGTGCCAGCAGCTTATTAGCGGGAGATCAAGAGACCCAGTACTTC. Drawing the rest from reference TRBV7-2 and TRBJ2-5, the complete variable domain is GAGVSQSPSNKVTEKGKDVELRCDPISGHTALYWYRQSLGQGLEFLIYFQGNSAPDKSGLPSDRFSAERTGGSVSTLTIQRTQQEDSAVYLCASSLLAGDQETQYFGPGTRLLVL.

This chain connects TRBV7-2 to TRBJ2-4, with TRBD2 matching over 16 bases. V trimming: 2 bases; J trimming: 6 bases; junction bases outside the gene matches: 7. The CDR3 loop spans 18 amino acids. Germline V gene data show CDR1 as SGHTA and CDR2 as FQGNSA. This chain's CDR3 is CASSLTPGTSGRGNIQYF. The CDR3 bases are TGTGCCAGCAGCTTAACCCCTGGGACTAGCGGGAGGGGAAACATTCAGTACTTC. The full variable domain, in which reference TRBV7-2 and TRBJ2-4 provide the parts outside the CDR3, is GAGVSQSPSNKVTEKGKDVELRCDPISGHTALYWYRQSLGQGLEFLIYFQGNSAPDKSGLPSDRFSAERTGGSVSTLTIQRTQQEDSAVYLCASSLTPGTSGRGNIQYFGAGTRLSVL.

This clone was counted once. The chain recombines TRBV9 with TRBJ2-7; D gene unclear. V lost 0 bases to trimming and J lost 2 bases, with 9 bases between them. Germline V gene lookup returns CDR1 SGDLS and CDR2 YYNGEE. This CDR3 contains 14 residues. The CDR3 protein is CASSVGGDAYEQYF. CDR3 nucleotides: TGTGCCAGCAGCGTAGGCGGCGACGCCTACGAGCAGTACTTC.

This chain connects TRBV19 to TRBJ1-2; TRBD1 matches at 10 bases. The CDR3 has 17 residues. The ends lost 6 bases at V and 3 bases at J; junction bases unmatched: 13. Germline V gives CDR1 LNHDA, CDR2 SQIVND (reference sequence). CDR3 DNA sequence: TGTGCCAGTAGGAAGCCACCGACAGGGGGCAAGGACTATGGCTACACCTTC. This translates into CASRKPPTGGKDYGYTF.

This clone turned up a few times. This chain links TRBV14 with TRBJ1-1, with 10 bases matching TRBD1. J lost 3 bases, V lost 4 bases, and 5 bases had no gene match. CDR3 length equals 15 residues. Germline-derived CDR1 and CDR2 are SGHDN and FVKESK. Here the CDR3 DNA reads TGTGCCAGCAGCCTTTTCGGACAGGGGGACACTGAAGCTTTCTTT. Its protein is CASSLFGQGDTEAFF.

This rearrangement joins TRBV5-1 to TRBJ1-1; D ambiguous. Trimming took 0 bases from V and 2 from J, leaving 11 bases between them. CDR1 is SGHRS, CDR2 YFSETQ, per germline. The CDR3 is 15 residues long. This chain's CDR3 is CASSLVGDLNTEAFF. CDR3 bases: TGCGCCAGCAGCTTGGTCGGGGATTTAAACACTGAAGCTTTCTTT.

This chain connects TRBV7-9 to TRBJ2-7; 10 bases are a match to TRBD2. Germline loops: CDR1 SEHNR, CDR2 FQNEAQ (reference sequence). This CDR3 contains 16 residues. This CDR3 is CASKEFSGRHSYEQYF. The CDR3 DNA reads TGTGCTTCGAAGGAATTTAGCGGGAGGCACTCCTACGAGCAGTACTTC.

The chain is built from TRBV30 and TRBJ2-7, with a possible D match to TRBD2 (5 bases). CDR3 length equals 13 residues. Per germline, CDR1 GTSNPN and CDR2 SVGIG (reference sequence). Trimming pared 8 bases from V and 3 bases from J, leaving 17 bases between. The CDR3 loop is CAVTREGDYEQYF. The CDR3 nucleotides read TGTGCCGTAACTAGAGAAGGCGACTACGAGCAGTACTTC.

This chain links TRBV4-1 with TRBJ2-5; 14 positions match TRBD2. Per germline, CDR1 MGHRA and CDR2 YSYEKL. J lost 7 bases, V lost 3 bases, and 7 bases had no gene match. The CDR3 loop spans 16 amino acids. The CDR3 nucleotides read TGCGCCAGCAGCCAGACTAGCGGGGGGGCCTTTGGGACCCAGTACTTC. This sequence encodes CASSQTSGGAFGTQYF.

This clone was counted a single time. CDR3 sequence (DNA): TGTGCCAGCAGCTCGATAGCGGGGGGGACCGGGGAGCTGTTTTTT. Amino acid sequence: CASSSIAGGTGELFF. V and J are TRBV7-2 and TRBJ2-2; 11 positions agree with TRBD2. Per the germline V gene, CDR1 is SGHTA and CDR2 is FQGNSA. This CDR3 is 15 amino acids long. Unmatched junction bases numbered 3, after V lost 4 bases and J lost 5 bases.

This chain links TRBV5-4 with TRBJ2-2; D is possibly TRBD1 (6 bases). This CDR3 region has 15 residues. V dropped 2 bases and J dropped 1 base, with 9 bases sitting between them. Per germline, CDR1 SGHNT and CDR2 YYREEE (reference sequence). CDR3: CASSFWGQNTGELFF. The CDR3 DNA reads TGTGCCAGCAGCTTCTGGGGACAGAACACCGGGGAGCTGTTTTTT.

The rearrangement links TRBV5-1 to TRBJ2-1; 7 bases fit TRBD1. This CDR3 has 16 residues. Germline values: CDR1 SGHRS, CDR2 YFSETQ. After removal of 0 bases from V and 8 bases from J, the junction contained 11 bases not matched to a gene. CDR3 sequence: CASSLGRDRVFDEQFF. CDR3 coding DNA: TGCGCCAGCAGCTTGGGAAGAGACAGGGTTTTCGATGAGCAGTTCTTC.

This clone was detected only once. The V and J genes are TRBV27 and TRBJ1-2, with 7 nucleotides matching TRBD1. There are 15 residues in the CDR3. Germline trimming cut 2 bases from V and 0 bases from J; bases unmatched to any gene: 3. Germline CDR1 is MNHEY and CDR2 is SMNVEV (reference sequence). The DNA of the CDR3 is TGTGCCAGCAGTTTAGAGGGGGCGGCTAACTATGGCTACACCTTC. It encodes CASSLEGAANYGYTF.

This clone appeared a few times. The CDR3 here is CASSSGYYEQYF. The CDR3 DNA follows: TGTGCCAGCAGCTCGGGATACTACGAGCAGTACTTC. The chain employs TRBV11-2 and TRBJ2-7; TRBD2 is a possible D gene (5 bases). The ends were cut back, 4 bases at V and 3 bases at J, with 7 bases in the middle. Germline CDR1 reads SGHAT; CDR2 reads FQNNGV. CDR3 length: 12 amino acids. Drawing the rest from reference TRBV11-2 and TRBJ2-7, the complete variable domain is EAGVAQSPRYKIIEKRQSVAFWCNPISGHATLYWYQQILGQGPKLLIQFQNNGVVDDSQLPKDRFSAERLKGVDSTLKIQPAKLEDSAVYLCASSSGYYEQYFGPGTRLTVT.

The chain links TRBV7-9 to TRBJ2-2; TRBD2 aligns across 7 bases. Unmatched junction bases numbered 4, after V lost 0 bases and J lost 0 bases. Germline V gene lookup returns CDR1 SEHNR and CDR2 FQNEAQ (reference sequence). CDR3 size: 17 residues. The CDR3 bases are TGTGCCAGCAGCTTAGCTGGGAGCGGGGCGAACACCGGGGAGCTGTTTTTT. This gives the protein CASSLAGSGANTGELFF.

Note on this clone: The same CDR3 arises from other DNA sequences in this sample as well. The chain combines TRBV5-4 with TRBJ2-5, with 15 bases fitting TRBD2. This CDR3 is 16 amino acids long. Germline values: CDR1 SGHNT, CDR2 YYREEE (reference sequence). V was pared by 4 bases and J by 6 bases, with 7 bases of the junction left unmatched. CDR3 loop: CASSPGLAGGLKTQYF. The CDR3 DNA reads as TGTGCCAGCAGCCCCGGACTAGCGGGAGGGCTGAAGACCCAGTACTTC.

The genes are TRBV30 and TRBJ2-5, with TRBD2 matching over 12 bases. The length of the CDR3 is 14 residues. In germline, CDR1 is GTSNPN, CDR2 SVGIG (reference sequence). The V gene end was trimmed by 2 bases and the J gene end by 5 bases; junction bases not matched to a gene: 3. CDR3 sequence (DNA): TGTGCCTGGAGTCTCACTAGCGGGGGGGAGACCCAGTACTTC. It encodes CAWSLTSGGETQYF.

The V call is TRBV18, the J call TRBJ2-7; 11 bases align to TRBD1. The junction had 11 bases not matched to a gene; V was cut back by 1 base and J by 3 bases. Per germline, CDR1 KGHSH and CDR2 LQKENI. The CDR3 runs 18 residues. CDR3 amino acids: CASSPHHGQGAEGYEQYF. The CDR3, as DNA: TGTGCCAGCTCACCACACCACGGACAGGGGGCCGAGGGCTACGAGCAGTACTTC.

The rearrangement links TRBV5-6 to TRBJ2-1; D is uncertain. Germline values: CDR1 SGHDT, CDR2 YYEEEE. The V end lost 2 bases, the J end lost 7 bases, and 7 bases lay between the germline ends. This CDR3 spans 12 amino acids. Here the CDR3 reads CASSLATNEQFF. Here the CDR3 DNA reads TGTGCCAGCAGCTTAGCGACGAATGAGCAGTTCTTC. Filled out from reference TRBV5-6 and TRBJ2-1, the complete variable domain reads DAGVTQSPTHLIKTRGQQVTLRCSPKSGHDTVSWYQQALGQGPQFIFQYYEEEERQRGNFPDRFSGHQFPNYSSELNVNALLLGDSALYLCASSLATNEQFFGPGTRLTVL.

The chain recombines TRBV2 with TRBJ2-1; 8 bases align to TRBD1. Germline V gene data show CDR1 as SNHLY and CDR2 as FYNNEI. This CDR3 is built from 18 residues. The V and J ends lost 3 bases and 0 bases, in that order; junction bases with no gene match: 10. The CDR3 nucleotides read TGTGCCAGCAGTGATTCGGCAGGGGGCGCAGGCTCCTACAATGAGCAGTTCTTC. It codes for CASSDSAGGAGSYNEQFF.

This sequence joins TRBV11-2 and TRBJ2-7; weak D call: TRBD1 (5 bases). The CDR3 runs 15 residues. Germline values: CDR1 SGHAT, CDR2 FQNNGV. Deletions cut 2 bases from V and 6 bases from J, with 17 bases between. CDR3 sequence: CASSLSVQGRGEQYF. In nucleotides, the CDR3 is TGTGCCAGCAGCTTATCTGTCCAGGGCAGAGGCGAGCAGTACTTC.

The chain recombines TRBV6-1 with TRBJ2-7; D is ambiguous. There are 15 residues in the CDR3. The germline V gene has CDR1 MNHNS and CDR2 SASEGT. Trimming cost V 6 bases and J 2 bases, with 17 bases left between them. The CDR3 reads CASRSRGTDPYEQYF. The CDR3 DNA sequence: TGTGCCAGCAGATCCCGAGGCACTGATCCCTACGAGCAGTACTTC.

Note on this clone: An end of the junction differs from the germline gene, which may be a read error. V gene TRBV7-9 combines with J gene TRBJ2-7; no clear D. CDR1 and CDR2 from the germline V gene are SEHNR and FQNEAQ (reference sequence). The CDR3 contains 12 residues. CDR3 DNA: TGTTCCAGCAGCTTCCACTCTTACGAGCAGTACTTC. Protein sequence: CSSSFHSYEQYF.

The V call is TRBV27, the J call TRBJ2-2; 12 positions agree with TRBD2. V dropped 5 bases and J dropped 7; count of bases not matched to a gene: 11. The length of the CDR3 is 17 residues. Germline V gene lookup returns CDR1 MNHEY and CDR2 SMNVEV (reference sequence). For the CDR3, the DNA is TGTGCCAGCAGTCCGCCGACTAGCGGGAGAGAGCACGGGGAGCTGTTTTTT. Amino acids: CASSPPTSGREHGELFF.

The rearrangement joins TRBV7-6 to TRBJ2-7, with a tentative D call TRBD2 (6 bases). Germline CDR1 reads SGHVS; CDR2 reads FNYEAQ. V was clipped by 7 bases and J by 6 bases, with 22 bases between them. This CDR3 region has 15 residues. The CDR3 DNA reads as TGTGCCAGCACCCCGGACCGGGAGAGGATCCGCGAGCAGTACTTC. As protein: CASTPDRERIREQYF. The full variable domain, completed using reference TRBV7-6 and TRBJ2-7, is GAGVSQSPRYKVTKRGQDVALRCDPISGHVSLYWYRQALGQGPEFLTYFNYEAQQDKSGLPNDRFSAERPEGSISTLTIQRTEQRDSAMYRCASTPDRERIREQYFGPGTRLTVT.

The rearrangement links TRBV7-9 to TRBJ2-1; 12 nucleotides align to TRBD1. V trimming: 3 bases; J trimming: 4 bases; junction bases outside the gene matches: 1. The CDR3 extends over 15 amino acids. The germline V gene encodes CDR1 SEHNR and CDR2 FQNEAQ (reference sequence). CDR3 loop: CASSLGQGAYNEQFF. For the CDR3, the DNA is TGTGCCAGCAGCTTGGGACAGGGGGCTTACAATGAGCAGTTCTTC.

The V call is TRBV4-1, the J call TRBJ2-7; 7 positions agree with TRBD1. Trimming at V came to 1 base and at J to 4 bases, leaving 4 bases not matched to a gene. Germline V CDR1 and CDR2: MGHRA, YSYEKL. The CDR3 consists of 14 residues. The CDR3 sequence is CASSQGDRQYEQYF. CDR3 DNA: TGCGCCAGCAGCCAAGGGGACAGACAGTACGAGCAGTACTTC.

The V gene is TRBV19, the J gene TRBJ2-2, with a possible D match to TRBD2 (6 bases). Trimming took 9 bases from V and 1 from J, leaving 21 bases between them. This CDR3 spans 17 amino acids. Germline CDR1 reads LNHDA; CDR2 reads SQIVND (reference sequence). CDR3: CASTSLWGLENTGELFF. The CDR3 DNA reads TGTGCCAGCACTAGCCTTTGGGGATTGGAGAACACCGGGGAGCTGTTTTTT.

The V gene is TRBV27, the J gene TRBJ2-1; 9 nucleotides match TRBD1. CDR3 length: 13 amino acids. V dropped 5 bases and J dropped 15; count of bases not matched to a gene: 11. CDR1 is MNHEY, CDR2 SMNVEV, per germline (reference sequence). The CDR3 DNA reads as TGTGCCAGCAGTACGAACGGGGACAGGGACCCGTTCTTC. Its protein product is CASSTNGDRDPFF.

The gene calls are TRBV4-1 and TRBJ2-3; D is perhaps TRBD1 (5 bases). This CDR3 contains 17 residues. The germline CDR1 and CDR2 sequences are MGHRA and YSYEKL. Trimming removed 10 bases at V and 4 bases at J, with 27 bases between. The CDR3 sequence is CATSLITGSLDADTQYF. CDR3 DNA: TGCGCCACCTCCCTCATTACAGGTTCCCTGGACGCAGATACGCAGTATTTT.

The chain carries TRBV19 and TRBJ1-1; the D gene is possibly TRBD1 (5 bases). With 5 bases removed from V and 0 bases from J, the gap between germline ends came to 7 bases. The CDR3 length is 13 residues. Per germline, CDR1 LNHDA and CDR2 SQIVND (reference sequence). Here the CDR3 reads CASSQGLNTEAFF. CDR3 nucleotides: TGTGCCAGTAGTCAGGGATTGAACACTGAAGCTTTCTTT.

The chain couples TRBV9 to TRBJ1-1, with 7 bases lining up with TRBD1. Trimming cost V 4 bases and J 4 bases; bases outside gene matches: 16. The germline V gene has CDR1 SGDLS and CDR2 YYNGEE. The CDR3 spans 17 residues. CDR3 DNA: TGTGCCAGCAGCCCACGAAGTACGAGGGGGCGGGGCACTGAAGCTTTCTTT. Translating it yields CASSPRSTRGRGTEAFF. Supplemented by reference TRBV9 and TRBJ1-1, the full variable domain reads DSGVTQTPKHLITATGQRVTLRCSPRSGDLSVYWYQQSLDQGLQFLIQYYNGEERAKGNILERFSAQQFPDLHSELNLSSLELGDSALYFCASSPRSTRGRGTEAFFGQGTRLTVV.